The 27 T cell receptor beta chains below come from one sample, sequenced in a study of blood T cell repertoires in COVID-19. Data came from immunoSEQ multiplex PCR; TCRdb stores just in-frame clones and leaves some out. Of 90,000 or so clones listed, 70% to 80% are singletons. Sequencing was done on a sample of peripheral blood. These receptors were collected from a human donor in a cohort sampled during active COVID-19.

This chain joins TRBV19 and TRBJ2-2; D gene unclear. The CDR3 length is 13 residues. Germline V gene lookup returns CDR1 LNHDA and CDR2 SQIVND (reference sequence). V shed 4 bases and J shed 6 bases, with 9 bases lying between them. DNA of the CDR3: TGTGCCAGTAGTAAGAGAGCCGCCGGGGAGCTGTTTTTT. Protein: CASSKRAAGELFF.

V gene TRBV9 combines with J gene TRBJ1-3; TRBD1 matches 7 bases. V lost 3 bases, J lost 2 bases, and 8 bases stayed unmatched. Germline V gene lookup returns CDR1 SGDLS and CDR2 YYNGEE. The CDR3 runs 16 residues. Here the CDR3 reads CASSEGQRPAGNTIYF. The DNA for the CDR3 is TGTGCCAGCAGCGAGGGACAGAGACCCGCTGGAAACACCATATATTTT.

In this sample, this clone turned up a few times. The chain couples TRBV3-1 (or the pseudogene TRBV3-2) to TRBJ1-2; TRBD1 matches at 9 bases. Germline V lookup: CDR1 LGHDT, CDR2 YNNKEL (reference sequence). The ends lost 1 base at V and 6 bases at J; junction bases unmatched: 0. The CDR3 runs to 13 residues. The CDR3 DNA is TGTGCCAGCAGCCAAGGGACAGGGGATGGCTACACCTTC. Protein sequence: CASSQGTGDGYTF.

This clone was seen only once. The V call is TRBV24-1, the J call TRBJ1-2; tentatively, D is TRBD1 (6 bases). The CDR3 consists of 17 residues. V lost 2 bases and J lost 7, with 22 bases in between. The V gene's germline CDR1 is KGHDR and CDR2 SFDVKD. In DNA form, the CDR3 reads TGTGCCACCAGTGATTCCCCAGGGGACGGTAACTATGGTGGCTACACCTTC. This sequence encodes CATSDSPGDGNYGGYTF.

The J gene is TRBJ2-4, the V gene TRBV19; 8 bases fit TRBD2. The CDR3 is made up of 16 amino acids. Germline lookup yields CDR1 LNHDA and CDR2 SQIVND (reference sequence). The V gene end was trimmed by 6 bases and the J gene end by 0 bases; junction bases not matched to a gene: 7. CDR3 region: CASSGGGGVAKNIQYF. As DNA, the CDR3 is TGTGCCAGTAGCGGGGGGGGAGGAGTAGCCAAAAACATTCAGTACTTC.

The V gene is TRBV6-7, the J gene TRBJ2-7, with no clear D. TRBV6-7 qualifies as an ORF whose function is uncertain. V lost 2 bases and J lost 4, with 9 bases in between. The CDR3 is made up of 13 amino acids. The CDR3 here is CASSYENPYEQYF. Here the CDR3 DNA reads TGTGCCAGCAGTTACGAGAACCCATACGAGCAGTACTTC.

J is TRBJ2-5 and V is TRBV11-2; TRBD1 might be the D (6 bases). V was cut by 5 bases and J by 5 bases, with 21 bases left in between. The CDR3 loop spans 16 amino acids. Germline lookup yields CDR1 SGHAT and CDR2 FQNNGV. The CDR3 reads CASSEGPGQLMETQYF. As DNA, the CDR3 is TGTGCCAGCAGCGAGGGACCGGGACAATTGATGGAGACCCAGTACTTC. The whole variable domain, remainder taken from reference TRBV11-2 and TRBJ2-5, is EAGVAQSPRYKIIEKRQSVAFWCNPISGHATLYWYQQILGQGPKLLIQFQNNGVVDDSQLPKDRFSAERLKGVDSTLKIQPAKLEDSAVYLCASSEGPGQLMETQYFGPGTRLLVL.

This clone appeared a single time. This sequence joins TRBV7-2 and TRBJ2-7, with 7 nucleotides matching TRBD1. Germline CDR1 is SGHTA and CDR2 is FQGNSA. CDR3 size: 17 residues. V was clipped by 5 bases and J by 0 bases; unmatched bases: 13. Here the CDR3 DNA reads TGTGCCAGCAGCCCGGGGACAGATCTTTTTAGCTCCTACGAGCAGTACTTC. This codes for CASSPGTDLFSSYEQYF.

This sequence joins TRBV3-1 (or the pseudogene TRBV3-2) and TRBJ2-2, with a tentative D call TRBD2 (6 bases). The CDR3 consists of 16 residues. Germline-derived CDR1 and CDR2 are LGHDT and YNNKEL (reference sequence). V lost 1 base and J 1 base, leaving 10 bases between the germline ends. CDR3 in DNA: TGTGCCAGCAGCCAAGCCGAAGCGGGGAACACCGGGGAGCTGTTTTTT. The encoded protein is CASSQAEAGNTGELFF.

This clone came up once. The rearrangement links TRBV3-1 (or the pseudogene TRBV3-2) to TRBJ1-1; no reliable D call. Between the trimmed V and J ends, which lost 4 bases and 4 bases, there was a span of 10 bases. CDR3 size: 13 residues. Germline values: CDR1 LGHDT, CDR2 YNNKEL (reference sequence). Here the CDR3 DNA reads TGTGCCAGCAGCCTTCTCGAGGGCACTGAAGCTTTCTTT. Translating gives CASSLLEGTEAFF.

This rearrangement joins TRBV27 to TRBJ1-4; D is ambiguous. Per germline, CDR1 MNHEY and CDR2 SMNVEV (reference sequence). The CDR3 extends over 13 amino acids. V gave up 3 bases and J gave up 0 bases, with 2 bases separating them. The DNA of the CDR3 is TGTGCCAGCAGTTTCGCAACTAATGAAAAACTGTTTTTT. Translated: CASSFATNEKLFF. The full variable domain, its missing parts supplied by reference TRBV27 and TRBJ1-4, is EAQVTQNPRYLITVTGKKLTVTCSQNMNHEYMSWYRQDPGLGLRQIYYSMNVEVTDKGDVPEGYKVSRKEKRNFPLILESPSPNQTSLYFCASSFATNEKLFFGSGTQLSVL.

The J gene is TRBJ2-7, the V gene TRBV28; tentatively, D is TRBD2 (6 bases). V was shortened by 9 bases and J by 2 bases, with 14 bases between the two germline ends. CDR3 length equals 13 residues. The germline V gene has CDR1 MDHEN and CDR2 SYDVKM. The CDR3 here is CASQGLNTYEQYF. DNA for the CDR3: TGTGCCAGTCAGGGACTGAATACCTACGAGCAGTACTTC.

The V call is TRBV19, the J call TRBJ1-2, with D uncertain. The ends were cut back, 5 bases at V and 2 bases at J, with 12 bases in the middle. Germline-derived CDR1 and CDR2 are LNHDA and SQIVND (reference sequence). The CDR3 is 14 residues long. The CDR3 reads CASSSFGGNYGYTF. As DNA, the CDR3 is TGTGCCAGTAGTTCTTTTGGCGGGAACTATGGCTACACCTTC.

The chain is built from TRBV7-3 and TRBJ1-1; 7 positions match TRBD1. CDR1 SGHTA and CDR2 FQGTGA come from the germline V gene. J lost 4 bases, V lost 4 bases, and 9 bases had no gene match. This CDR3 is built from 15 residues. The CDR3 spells CASSSGQVGTTEAFF. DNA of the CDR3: TGTGCCAGCAGCTCCGGACAGGTAGGAACCACTGAAGCTTTCTTT.

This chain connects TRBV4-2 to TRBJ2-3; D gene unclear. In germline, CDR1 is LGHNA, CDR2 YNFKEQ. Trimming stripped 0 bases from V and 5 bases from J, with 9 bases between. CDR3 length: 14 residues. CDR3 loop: CASSQDRNGDTQYF. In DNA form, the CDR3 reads TGTGCCAGCAGCCAAGATAGAAATGGAGATACGCAGTATTTT.

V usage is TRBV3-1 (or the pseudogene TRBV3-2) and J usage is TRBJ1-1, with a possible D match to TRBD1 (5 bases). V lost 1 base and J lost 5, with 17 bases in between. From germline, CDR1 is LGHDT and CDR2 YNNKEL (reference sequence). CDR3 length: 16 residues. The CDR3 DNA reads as TGTGCCAGCAGCCAAGGCCTCGGTAGGGGCTCAACTGAAGCTTTCTTT. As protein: CASSQGLGRGSTEAFF.

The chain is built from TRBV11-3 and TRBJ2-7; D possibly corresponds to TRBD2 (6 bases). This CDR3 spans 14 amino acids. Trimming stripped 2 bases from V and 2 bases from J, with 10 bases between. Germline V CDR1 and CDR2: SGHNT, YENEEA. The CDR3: CASSLNPGAYEQYF. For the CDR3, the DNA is TGTGCCAGCAGCTTAAACCCGGGGGCCTACGAGCAGTACTTC.

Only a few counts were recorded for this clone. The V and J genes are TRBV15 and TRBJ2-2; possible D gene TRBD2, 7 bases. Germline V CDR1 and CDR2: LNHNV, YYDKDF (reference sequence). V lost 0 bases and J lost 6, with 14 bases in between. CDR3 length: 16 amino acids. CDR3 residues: CATSRDTGGDPGELFF. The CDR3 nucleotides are TGTGCCACCAGCAGAGACACGGGGGGCGATCCCGGGGAGCTGTTTTTT.

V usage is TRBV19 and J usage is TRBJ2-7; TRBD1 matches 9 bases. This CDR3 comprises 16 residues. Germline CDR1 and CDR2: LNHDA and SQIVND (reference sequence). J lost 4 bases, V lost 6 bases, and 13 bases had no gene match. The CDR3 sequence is CASSITGTGSRYEQYF. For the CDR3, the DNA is TGTGCCAGTAGCATTACCGGGACAGGGAGTAGGTACGAGCAGTACTTC. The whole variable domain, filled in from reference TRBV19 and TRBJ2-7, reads DGGITQSPKYLFRKEGQNVTLSCEQNLNHDAMYWYRQDPGQGLRLIYYSQIVNDFQKGDIAEGYSVSREKKESFPLTVTSAQKNPTAFYLCASSITGTGSRYEQYFGPGTRLTVT.

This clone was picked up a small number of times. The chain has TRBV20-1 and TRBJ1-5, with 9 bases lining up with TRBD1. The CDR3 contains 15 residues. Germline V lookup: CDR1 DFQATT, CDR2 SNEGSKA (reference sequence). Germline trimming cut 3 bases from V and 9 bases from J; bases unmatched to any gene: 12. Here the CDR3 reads CSASGGAQGAGPQHF. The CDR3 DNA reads TGCAGTGCTAGTGGGGGGGCACAGGGGGCTGGGCCCCAGCATTTT.

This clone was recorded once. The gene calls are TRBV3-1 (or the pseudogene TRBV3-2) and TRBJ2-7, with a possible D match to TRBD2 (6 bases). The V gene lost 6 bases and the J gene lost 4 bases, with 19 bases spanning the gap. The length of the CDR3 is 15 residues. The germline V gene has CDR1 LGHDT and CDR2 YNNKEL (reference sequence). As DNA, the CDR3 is TGTGCCAGCAGTTATTTACCGGGAGAGGGGTACGAGCAGTACTTC. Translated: CASSYLPGEGYEQYF.

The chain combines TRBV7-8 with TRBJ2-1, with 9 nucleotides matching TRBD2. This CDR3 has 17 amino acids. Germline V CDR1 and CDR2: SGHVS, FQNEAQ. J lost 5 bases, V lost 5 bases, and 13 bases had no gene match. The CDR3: CASSPRTSESLDNEQFF. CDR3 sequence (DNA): TGTGCCAGCAGCCCGAGGACTAGCGAATCACTAGACAATGAGCAGTTCTTC.

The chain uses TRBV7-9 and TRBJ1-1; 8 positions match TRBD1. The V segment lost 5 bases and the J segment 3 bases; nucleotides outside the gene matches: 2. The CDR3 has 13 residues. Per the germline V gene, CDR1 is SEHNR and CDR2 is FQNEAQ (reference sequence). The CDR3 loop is CASSQTGDTEAFF. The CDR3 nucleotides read TGTGCCAGCAGCCAGACAGGGGACACTGAAGCTTTCTTT.

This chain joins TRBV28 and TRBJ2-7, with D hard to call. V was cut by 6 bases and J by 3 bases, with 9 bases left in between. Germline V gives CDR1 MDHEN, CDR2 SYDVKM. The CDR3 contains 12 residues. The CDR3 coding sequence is TGTGCCAGCAGCCCCCCAGGCTACGAGCAGTACTTC. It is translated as CASSPPGYEQYF.

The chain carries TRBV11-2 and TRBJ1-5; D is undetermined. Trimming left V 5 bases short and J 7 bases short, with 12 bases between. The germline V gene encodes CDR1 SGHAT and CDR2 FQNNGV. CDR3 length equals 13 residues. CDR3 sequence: CASSPTDGQPQHF. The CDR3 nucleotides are TGTGCCAGCAGCCCAACCGACGGGCAGCCCCAGCATTTT.

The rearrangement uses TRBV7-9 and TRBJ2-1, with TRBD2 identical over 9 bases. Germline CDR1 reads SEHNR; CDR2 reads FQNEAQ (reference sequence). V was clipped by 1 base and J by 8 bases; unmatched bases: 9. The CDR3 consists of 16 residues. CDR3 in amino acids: CASSLGSGSLQHEQFF. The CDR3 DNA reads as TGTGCCAGCAGCTTAGGTAGCGGGAGTCTTCAGCATGAGCAGTTCTTC.

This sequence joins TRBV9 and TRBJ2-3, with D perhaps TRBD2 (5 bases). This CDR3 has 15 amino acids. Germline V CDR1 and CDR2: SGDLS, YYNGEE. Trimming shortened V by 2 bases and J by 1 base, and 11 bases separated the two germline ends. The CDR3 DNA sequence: TGTGCCAGCAGCGTCTCTAGCTTTGGCACAGATACGCAGTATTTT. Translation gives CASSVSSFGTDTQYF.